This T cell receptor beta chain was recorded in a study of blood T cell repertoires in COVID-19. Germline loops: CDR1 SGHRS, CDR2 YFSETQ. With 0 bases clipped from V and 4 bases from J, the junction kept 5 bases outside the gene matches. The CDR3 sequence is 16 residues long. This clone was seen once. Libraries were prepared by immunoSEQ multiplex PCR; TCRdb keeps only in-frame clonotypes and omits some of them. The sample holds 150,000 to 200,000 clones; about four fifths are singletons and the top ten take 11%. Material: PBMCs or T cells enriched from blood (not recorded which). The chain carries TRBV5-1 and TRBJ1-3, with 9 bases matching TRBD1. The TCR comes from a man in his fifties or sixties who had recovered from COVID-19. The CDR3 DNA follows: TGCGCCAGCAGCTTGGCCGGACAGGGGTACGGAAACACCATATATTTT. This sequence encodes CASSLAGQGYGNTIYF.